This T cell receptor (beta chain) was observed in a study of T-cell memory formation after mild COVID-19 (dated by TCRdb to the early 2020s). For context, the study as a whole: TCR sequence clusters from the two donors were found to be largely donor specific. In a couple of donors, T-cell clones that expanded and contracted after mild COVID-19 were followed by sequencing TCRalpha and TCRbeta repertoires longitudinally. Two young, previously healthy adult volunteers, one female and one male, were included in the cohort.

Note on this clonotype: Its antigen has not been determined. Base qualities are not at hand, and no much larger clone is one base apart.

Trimming takes 4 bases off V and 3 bases off J; junction bases not matched to a gene: 5. The CDR3 spans 15 residues, from the cysteine through the phenylalanine. Only the CDR3 part of the read is kept: 45 bases, read in frame from the first base. CDR1 and CDR2, per the germline V gene, are MNHEY and SVGAGI. Results the study describes overall, beyond this receptor: Clones that contracted from day 15 to 85 showed balanced CD4/CD8 phenotypes, whereas a second wave of clones that expanded from day 15 to 37 leaned towards CD4+. Whether the second-wave clones peaking on day 37 were SARS-CoV-2 specific was not confirmed. Contracting CD4+ clones were found mainly in CM and EM memory subsets, while CD8+ clones were enriched in EMRA. Only two mild cases were covered by the study, and larger cohorts that include severe cases with pre-infection samples were considered necessary. The detection of some responding clones in pre-infection memory suggests that pre-existing cross-reactive memory T cells joined the SARS-CoV-2 response.

Ficoll-Paque density gradient centrifugation was used to isolate PBMCs. The sequencer was an Illumina NovaSeq 6000. TCRalpha and TCRbeta cDNA libraries were built by 5'RACE with constant-segment primers, adding sample barcodes and unique molecular identifiers. RNA was extracted from every sample with Trizol reagent. The libraries were amplified in two PCR steps, and the second step added a second sample barcode and Illumina TruSeq adapters. The libraries were sequenced on an Illumina NovaSeq using 2 x 150 bp paired-end reads. The source study handled its data this way. With migec v1.2.7, reads were demultiplexed and then collapsed into UMI-guided consensus sequences. Using mixcr v2.1.11, UMI consensuses were aligned to TRA and TRB V and J templates and then assembled into clonotypes. Expanded or contracted clonotypes were those called significant by both edgeR and NoisET, with noise models trained on biological replicates. For edgeR calls, the thresholds were a false discovery rate-adjusted p below 0.01 and a log2 fold-change of 1. As an exploratory analysis of dynamics, max-normalized trajectories of the 1000 most abundant clonotypes were examined with PCA combined with hierarchical clustering. Separately sequenced CD4+ and CD8+ repertoires were used to assign the CD4 or CD8 phenotype of responding clones. The raw public data were reprocessed by TCRdb itself: fastp quality trimming at Q25, MiXCR clonotype calling, in-frame beta chains only. Here each entry gathers all rows of one CDR3 protein and keeps the most common genes and DNA. The V and J calls were determined by TCRdb, not by the authors. This sample is represented by about 540,000 distinct CDR3 sequences; about a fifth of them were singletons. The ten largest make up approximately 13% of the sample.

The rearranged segments are TRBV6-5 and TRBJ1-2, and TRBD1 matches 10 of the central bases. The sequence was collected from an adult woman who had mild COVID-19 (a few samples of this study predate the infection). The sample titles of this study are shuffled in the database, so cell type and time point are left out; the donor was told from shared clones. The sequencing input was PBMCs or a T cell subset sorted from them (not recorded which). CDR3 reads: CASSSLGTGDYGYTF. At the DNA level, the sequence is TGTGCCAGCAGTTCTCTGGGGACAGGGGACTATGGCTACACCTTC.